The source of this TCR beta chain is a study of blood T cells in healthy people across ages. Across the study: Per two T cells, about one barcoded beta molecule was captured through template switching.

A second PCR of 7 to 11 cycles used a sample-barcoded 5' primer and a J-beta primer mix. Carrying 12 random nucleotides, a template-switch adaptor labeled each individual cDNA molecule. One entry per CDR3 protein, called by TCRdb with MiXCR from the 5' RACE reads. The table shows roughly 1.4 million distinct CDR3 sequences, with 59% occurring only once. CDR1 and CDR2 (germline): SGHTA, FQGNSA. Trimming left V 6 bases short and J 0 bases short, with 16 bases between. The CDR3 has 16 residues. Isolation of PBMCs gave at least 7 million cells per sample. This receptor was identified in a man aged 18 to 29 in good health. The specimen was blood. The chain combines TRBV7-2 with TRBJ2-3; D perhaps matches TRBD2 (6 bases). CDR3 loop: CASSPLEGLSTDTQYF. CDR3 coding DNA: TGTGCCAGCAGTCCCCTGGAGGGCCTTAGCACAGATACGCAGTATTTT.